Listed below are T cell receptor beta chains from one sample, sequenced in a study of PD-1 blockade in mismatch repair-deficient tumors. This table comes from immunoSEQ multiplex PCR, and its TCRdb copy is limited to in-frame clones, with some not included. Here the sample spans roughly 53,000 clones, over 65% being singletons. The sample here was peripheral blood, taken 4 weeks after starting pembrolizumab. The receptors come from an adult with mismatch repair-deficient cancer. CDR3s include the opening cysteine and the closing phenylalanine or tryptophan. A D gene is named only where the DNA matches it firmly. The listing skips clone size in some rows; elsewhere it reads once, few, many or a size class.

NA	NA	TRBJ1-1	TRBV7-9	CASSVGTDEAFF	TGTGCCAGCAGCGTTGGCACTGATGAAGCTTTCTTT
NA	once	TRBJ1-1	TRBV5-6	CASSSPRAEAFF	TGTGCCAGCAGCTCCCCTAGAGCTGAAGCTTTCTTT
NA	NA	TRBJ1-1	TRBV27	CASRETYRNTEAFF	TGTGCCAGCCGAGAGACCTATAGGAACACTGAAGCTTTCTTT
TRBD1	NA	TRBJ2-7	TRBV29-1	CSGRMPGQGRWEQYF	TGCAGCGGACGAATGCCGGGACAGGGGAGGTGGGAGCAGTACTTC
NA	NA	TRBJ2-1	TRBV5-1	CASSLPTVYNEQFF	TGCGCCAGCAGCCTCCCGACAGTCTACAATGAGCAGTTCTTC
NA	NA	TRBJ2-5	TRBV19	CASSVHQTQYF	TGTGCCAGTAGTGTGCATCAGACCCAGTACTTC
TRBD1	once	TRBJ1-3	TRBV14	CASSLGQPTGNTIYF	TGTGCCAGCAGCTTGGGACAGCCTACTGGAAACACCATATATTTT
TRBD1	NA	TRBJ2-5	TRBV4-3	CASSQGDRGGETQYF	TGCGCCAGCAGCCAGGGAGACAGGGGTGGAGAGACCCAGTACTTC
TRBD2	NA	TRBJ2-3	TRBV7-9	CASSFGTSGRDTQYF	TGTGCCAGCAGCTTCGGGACTAGCGGGAGGGATACGCAGTATTTT
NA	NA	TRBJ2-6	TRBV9	CASSVDGAGANVLTF	TGTGCCAGCAGCGTAGATGGGGCCGGGGCCAACGTCCTGACTTTC
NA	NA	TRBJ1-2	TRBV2	CASSEAGGIEGYTF	TGTGCCAGCAGTGAAGCAGGGGGAATCGAGGGCTACACCTTC
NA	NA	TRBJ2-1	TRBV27	CASTTGNSYNEQFF	TGTGCCAGCACAACCGGGAACTCCTACAATGAGCAGTTCTTC
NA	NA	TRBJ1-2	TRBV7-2	CASSLGSSGYTF	TGTGCCAGCAGCTTAGGATCGTCTGGCTACACCTTC
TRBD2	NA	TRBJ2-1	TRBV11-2	CASSLGGGNAYNEQFF	TGTGCCAGCAGCTTAGGGGGGGGAAACGCCTACAATGAGCAGTTCTTC
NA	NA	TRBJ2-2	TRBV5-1	CASSLGATDTGELFF	TGCGCCAGCAGCTTGGGGGCCACGGACACCGGGGAGCTGTTTTTT
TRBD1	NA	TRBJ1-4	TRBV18	CASSLSGQSEKLFF	TGTGCCAGCTCACTTTCGGGACAGAGCGAAAAACTGTTTTTT
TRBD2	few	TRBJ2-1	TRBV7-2	CASSLVRLAVYNEQFF	TGTGCCAGCAGCTTAGTCAGGCTAGCGGTTTACAATGAGCAGTTCTTC